The rows below give T cell receptor beta chains drawn from one sample of a study of T-cell memory formation after mild COVID-19. MiXCR, applied by TCRdb to the 5' RACE reads, yields one record per CDR3 protein. The sample lists 350,000 to 400,000 distinct CDR3 sequences, approximately 14% occurring once. What was sequenced was PBMCs or a T cell subset sorted from them (not recorded which). The receptors originated from a man between 18 and 35 years old who had mild COVID-19 (a few samples of this study predate the infection). Cell type and time point are not known. CDR3s include the opening cysteine and the closing phenylalanine or tryptophan. For some rows the clone size is stated as once, few or many, or as a class when expanded; others skip it.

CDR3 | length | V | size
CASSPTGAPMKTQYF | 15 | TRBV7-2 | many
CASRGGLASNEQFF | 14 | TRBV28 | once
CASSVTPTLPTQYF | 14 | TRBV9 | few
CSARDRGRSPDTQYF | 15 | TRBV20-1 | many
CASSLGSPQGYNGYTF | 16 | TRBV5-4 | .
CASSQDRGAGTEAFF | 15 | TRBV4-3 | many
CASSFKNTEAFF | 12 | TRBV11-2 | many
CASSYRGLDAFF | 12 | TRBV12-3/TRBV12-4 | .
CASRGDSKTPLHF | 13 | TRBV6-6 | .
CASSYSTGPNYEQYF | 15 | TRBV6-5 | few
CATSEAGGTEAFF | 13 | TRBV24-1 | many
CASSPESHEQYF | 12 | TRBV9 | few
CASSYPLLAGGPPEQFF | 17 | TRBV11-2 | many
CASSYTGPGNEQFF | 14 | TRBV6-2/TRBV6-3 | .
CASSNRGARTYGYTF | 15 | TRBV6-5 | .
CASSLRGLAFF | 11 | TRBV12-3/TRBV12-4 | few
CASSQDPQGRNGELFF | 16 | TRBV4-3 | few
CASSSPAEPQETQYF | 15 | TRBV28 | many
CASSSDFMQEQYF | 13 | TRBV7-2 | many
CASSPRDHVETQYF | 14 | TRBV6-5 | .
CASSTYRSSNQPQHF | 15 | TRBV6-5 | many
CATSDPQGFQHF | 12 | TRBV24-1 | few
CASSIPGTEAFF | 12 | TRBV19 | few
CSVEWDRVGQETQYF | 15 | TRBV29-1 | many
CASIGPYTGELFF | 13 | TRBV6-6 | .
CASSPHGATQETQYF | 15 | TRBV7-2 | few
CASRGGRYEQFF | 12 | TRBV4-2 | many
CASSRRTSTDTQYF | 14 | TRBV6-5 | few
CATTSDRVNTEAFF | 14 | TRBV10-1 | .
CASSQDGGEKLFF | 13 | TRBV4-3 | many
CASSSQAGTGLHEQYF | 16 | TRBV7-2 | many
CASSPQTSWETQYF | 14 | TRBV7-2 | few
CASSFAGTTYEQYF | 14 | TRBV5-1 | .
CASSTPAGLLETQYF | 15 | TRBV27 | .
CASSLGPFGSYEQYF | 15 | TRBV12-3/TRBV12-4 | .
CASSYSWGNQPQHF | 14 | TRBV6-5 | many
CASSILAGHQETQYF | 15 | TRBV19 | .
CASSFGTGDNEQFF | 14 | TRBV7-2 | few
CASSPGGSRSYNEQFF | 16 | TRBV6-2/TRBV6-3 | .
CASSFSQAGNIQYF | 14 | TRBV5-1 | many
CASSHSDRSAGELFF | 15 | TRBV3-1 | .
CASSYRQLLGGEQFF | 15 | TRBV6-5 | many
CASSLPPGGTDTQYF | 15 | TRBV12-3/TRBV12-4 | many
CASSLATGEYNEQFF | 15 | TRBV5-1 | .
CASSSGQGISYNEQFF | 16 | TRBV5-1 | many
CASSQDYYRQNYGYTF | 16 | TRBV4-3 | .
CASRMESLSNQPQHF | 15 | TRBV12-3/TRBV12-4 | few
CASSFSSGGKETQYF | 15 | TRBV5-1 | .
CASSFDTGNEQFF | 13 | TRBV5-1 | few
CASSYFEGYEQYF | 13 | TRBV6-2/TRBV6-3 | few
CSVEGQGAGTNTEAFF | 16 | TRBV29-1 | .
CASSFRAGALNGYTQYF | 17 | TRBV12-3/TRBV12-4 | few